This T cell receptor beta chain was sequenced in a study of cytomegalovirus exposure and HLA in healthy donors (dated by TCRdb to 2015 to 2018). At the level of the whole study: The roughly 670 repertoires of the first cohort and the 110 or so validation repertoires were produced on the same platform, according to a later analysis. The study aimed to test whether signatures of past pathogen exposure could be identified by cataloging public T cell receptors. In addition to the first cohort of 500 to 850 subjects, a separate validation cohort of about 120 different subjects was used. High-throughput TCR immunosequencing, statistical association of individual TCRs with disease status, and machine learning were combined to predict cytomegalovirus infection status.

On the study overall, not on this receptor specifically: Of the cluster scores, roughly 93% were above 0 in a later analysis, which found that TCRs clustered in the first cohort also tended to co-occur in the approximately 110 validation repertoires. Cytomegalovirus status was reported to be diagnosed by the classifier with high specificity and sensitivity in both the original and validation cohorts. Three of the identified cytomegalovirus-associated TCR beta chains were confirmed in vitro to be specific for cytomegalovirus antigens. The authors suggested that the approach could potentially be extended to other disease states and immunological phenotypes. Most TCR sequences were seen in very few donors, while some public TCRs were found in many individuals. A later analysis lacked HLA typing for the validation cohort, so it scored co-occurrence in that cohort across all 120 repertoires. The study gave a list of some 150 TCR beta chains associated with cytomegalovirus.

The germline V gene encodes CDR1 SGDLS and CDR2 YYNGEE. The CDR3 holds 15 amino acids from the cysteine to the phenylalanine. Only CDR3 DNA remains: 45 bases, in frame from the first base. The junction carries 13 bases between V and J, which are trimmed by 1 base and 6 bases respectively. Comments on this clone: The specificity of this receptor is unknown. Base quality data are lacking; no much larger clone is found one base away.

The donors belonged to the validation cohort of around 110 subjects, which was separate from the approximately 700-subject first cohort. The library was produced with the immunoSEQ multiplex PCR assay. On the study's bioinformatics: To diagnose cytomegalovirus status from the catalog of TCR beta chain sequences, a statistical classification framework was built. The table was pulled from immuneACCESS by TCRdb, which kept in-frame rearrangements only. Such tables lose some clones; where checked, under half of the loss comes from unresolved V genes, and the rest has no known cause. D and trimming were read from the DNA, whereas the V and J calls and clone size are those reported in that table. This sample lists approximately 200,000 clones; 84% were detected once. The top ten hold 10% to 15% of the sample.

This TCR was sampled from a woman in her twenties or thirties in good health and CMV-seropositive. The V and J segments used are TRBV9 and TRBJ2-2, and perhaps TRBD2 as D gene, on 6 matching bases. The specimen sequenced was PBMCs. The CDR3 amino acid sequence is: CASSVSGSPPGELFF. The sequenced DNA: TGTGCCAGCAGCGTATCCGGGAGCCCTCCCGGGGAGCTGTTTTTT.